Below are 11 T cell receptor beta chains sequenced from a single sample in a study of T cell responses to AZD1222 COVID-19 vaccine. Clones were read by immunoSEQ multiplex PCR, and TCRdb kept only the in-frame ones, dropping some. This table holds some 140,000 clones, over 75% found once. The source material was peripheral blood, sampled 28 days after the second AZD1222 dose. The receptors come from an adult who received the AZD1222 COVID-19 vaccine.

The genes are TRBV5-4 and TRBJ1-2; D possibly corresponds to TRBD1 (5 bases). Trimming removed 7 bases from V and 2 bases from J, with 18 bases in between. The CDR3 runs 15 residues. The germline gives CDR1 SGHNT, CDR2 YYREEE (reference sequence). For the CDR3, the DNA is TGTGCCAGCGGCTACCTAGGGACGGTGAACTATGGCTACACCTTC. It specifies CASGYLGTVNYGYTF.

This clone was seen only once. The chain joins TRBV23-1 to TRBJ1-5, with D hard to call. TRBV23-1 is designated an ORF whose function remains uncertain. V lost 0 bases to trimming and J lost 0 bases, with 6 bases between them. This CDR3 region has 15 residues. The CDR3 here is CASSQSDGSNQPQHF. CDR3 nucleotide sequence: TGCGCCAGCAGTCAATCGGACGGTAGCAATCAGCCCCAGCATTTT.

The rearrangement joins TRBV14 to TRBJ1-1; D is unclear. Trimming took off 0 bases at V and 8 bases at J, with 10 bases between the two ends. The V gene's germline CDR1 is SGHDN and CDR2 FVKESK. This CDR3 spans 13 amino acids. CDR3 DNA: TGTGCCAGCAGCCAAGATTTGGCAGGAGAAGCTTTCTTT. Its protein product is CASSQDLAGEAFF.

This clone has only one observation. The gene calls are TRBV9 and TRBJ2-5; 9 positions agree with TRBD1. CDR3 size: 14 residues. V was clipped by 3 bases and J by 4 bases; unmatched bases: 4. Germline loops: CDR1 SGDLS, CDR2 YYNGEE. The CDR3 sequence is CASSATGGGETQYF. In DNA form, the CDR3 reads TGTGCCAGCAGCGCCACAGGGGGCGGAGAGACCCAGTACTTC.

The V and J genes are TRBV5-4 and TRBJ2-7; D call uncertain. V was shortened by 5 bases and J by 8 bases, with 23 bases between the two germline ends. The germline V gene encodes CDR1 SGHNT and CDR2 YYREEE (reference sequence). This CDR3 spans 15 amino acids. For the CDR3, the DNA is TGTGCCAGCAGTGATACAACATCACACTTCTCACAGCAGTACTTC. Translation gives CASSDTTSHFSQQYF. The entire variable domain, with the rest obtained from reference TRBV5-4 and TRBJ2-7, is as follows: ETGVTQSPTHLIKTRGQQVTLRCSSQSGHNTVSWYQQALGQGPQFIFQYYREEENGRGNFPPRFSGLQFPNYSSELNVNALELDDSALYLCASSDTTSHFSQQYFGPGTRLTVT.

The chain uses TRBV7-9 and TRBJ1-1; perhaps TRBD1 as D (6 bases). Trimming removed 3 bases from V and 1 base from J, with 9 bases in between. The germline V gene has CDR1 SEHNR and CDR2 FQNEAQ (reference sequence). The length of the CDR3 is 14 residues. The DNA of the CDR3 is TGTGCCAGCAGCTTCGGACAGACGAACACTGAAGCTTTCTTT. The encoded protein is CASSFGQTNTEAFF.

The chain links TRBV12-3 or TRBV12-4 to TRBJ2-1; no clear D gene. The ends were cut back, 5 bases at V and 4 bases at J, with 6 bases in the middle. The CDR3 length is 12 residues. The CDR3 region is CASSTDYNEQFF. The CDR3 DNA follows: TGTGCCAGCAGTACAGATTACAATGAGCAGTTCTTC.

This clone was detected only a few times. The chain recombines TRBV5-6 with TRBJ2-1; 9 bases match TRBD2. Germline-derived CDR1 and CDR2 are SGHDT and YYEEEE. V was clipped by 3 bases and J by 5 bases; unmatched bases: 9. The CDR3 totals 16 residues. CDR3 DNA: TGTGCCAGCAGCTCGACCGGGACTAGCAGGGACAATGAGCAGTTCTTC. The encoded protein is CASSSTGTSRDNEQFF. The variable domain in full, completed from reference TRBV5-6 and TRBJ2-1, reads DAGVTQSPTHLIKTRGQQVTLRCSPKSGHDTVSWYQQALGQGPQFIFQYYEEEERQRGNFPDRFSGHQFPNYSSELNVNALLLGDSALYLCASSSTGTSRDNEQFFGPGTRLTVL.

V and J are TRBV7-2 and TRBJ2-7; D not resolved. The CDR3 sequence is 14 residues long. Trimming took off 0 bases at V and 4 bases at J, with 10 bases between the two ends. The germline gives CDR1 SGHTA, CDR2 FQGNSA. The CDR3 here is CASSLAPPRYEQYF. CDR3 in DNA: TGTGCCAGCAGCTTAGCCCCCCCCCGATACGAGCAGTACTTC.

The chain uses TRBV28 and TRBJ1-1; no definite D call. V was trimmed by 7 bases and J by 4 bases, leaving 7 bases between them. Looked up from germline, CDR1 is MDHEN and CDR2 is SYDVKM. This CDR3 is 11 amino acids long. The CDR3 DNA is TGTGCCAGCATTATTTCCACTGAAGCTTTCTTT. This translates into CASIISTEAFF.

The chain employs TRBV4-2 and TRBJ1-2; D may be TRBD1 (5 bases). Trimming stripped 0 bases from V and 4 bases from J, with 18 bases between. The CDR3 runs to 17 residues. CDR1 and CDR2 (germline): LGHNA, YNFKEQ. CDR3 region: CASSQEVRKGEFYGYTF. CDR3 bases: TGTGCCAGCAGCCAAGAAGTTCGAAAAGGGGAATTCTATGGCTACACCTTC.